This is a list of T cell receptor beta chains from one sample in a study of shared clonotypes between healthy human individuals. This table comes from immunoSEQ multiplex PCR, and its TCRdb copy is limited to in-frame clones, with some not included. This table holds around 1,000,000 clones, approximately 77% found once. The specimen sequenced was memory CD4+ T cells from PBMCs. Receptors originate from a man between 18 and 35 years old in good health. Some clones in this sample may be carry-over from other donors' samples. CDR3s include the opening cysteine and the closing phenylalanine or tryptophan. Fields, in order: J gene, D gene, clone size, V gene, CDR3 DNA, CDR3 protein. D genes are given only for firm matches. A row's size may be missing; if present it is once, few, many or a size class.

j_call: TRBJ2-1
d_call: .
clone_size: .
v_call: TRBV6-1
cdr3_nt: TGTGCCAGCAGTGAAGATTTAGTGGGAGGATCCTACAATGAGCAGTTCTTC
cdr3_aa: CASSEDLVGGSYNEQFF

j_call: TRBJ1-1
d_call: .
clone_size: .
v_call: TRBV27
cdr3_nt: TGTGCCAGCAGTTTGGCCGGGGTCCGGGGCACTGAAGCTTTCTTT
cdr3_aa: CASSLAGVRGTEAFF

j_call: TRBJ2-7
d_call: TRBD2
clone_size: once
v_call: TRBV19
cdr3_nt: TGTGCCAGTAGTAAAGGGACTAGCGGGAGGACCCGGGCTCATTCGGGGGCCGAGCAGTACTTC
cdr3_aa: CASSKGTSGRTRAHSGAEQYF

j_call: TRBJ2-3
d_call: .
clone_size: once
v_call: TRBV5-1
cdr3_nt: TGCGCCAGCAGCCCTCCTCTGGCGGGGTACACAGATACGCAGTATTTT
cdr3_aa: CASSPPLAGYTDTQYF

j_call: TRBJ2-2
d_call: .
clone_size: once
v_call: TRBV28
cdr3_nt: TGTGCCAGCAGTTTACAGCATAACACCGGGGAGCTGTTTTTT
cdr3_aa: CASSLQHNTGELFF

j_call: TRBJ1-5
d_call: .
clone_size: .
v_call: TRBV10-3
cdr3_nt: TGTGCCACCCAAAGGGATAATAGCAATCAGCCCCAGCATTTT
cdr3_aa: CATQRDNSNQPQHF

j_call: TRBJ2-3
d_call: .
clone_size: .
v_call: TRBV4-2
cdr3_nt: TGTGCCAGCAGCCAAGAGGGGGGCCAGGGAGGCACAGATACGCAGTATTTT
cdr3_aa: CASSQEGGQGGTDTQYF

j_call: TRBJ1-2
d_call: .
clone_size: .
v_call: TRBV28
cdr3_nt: TGTGCCAGCAGTGGGTATACAGGGAACTATGGCTACACCTTC
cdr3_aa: CASSGYTGNYGYTF

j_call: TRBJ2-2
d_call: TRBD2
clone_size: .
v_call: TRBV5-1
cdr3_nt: TGCGCCAGCAGCTTGGCAGCGGGAGCCACCGGGGAGCTGTTTTTT
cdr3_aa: CASSLAAGATGELFF

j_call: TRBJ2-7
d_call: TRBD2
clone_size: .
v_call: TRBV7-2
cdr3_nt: TGTGCCAGCAGCCGCCAGCGGGAGTCGTACGAGCAGTACTTC
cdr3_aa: CASSRQRESYEQYF

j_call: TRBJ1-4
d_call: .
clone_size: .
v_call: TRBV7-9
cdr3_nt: TGTGCCAGCAGCTTAGTAGGGTCAACTAATGAAAAACTGTTTTTT
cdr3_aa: CASSLVGSTNEKLFF

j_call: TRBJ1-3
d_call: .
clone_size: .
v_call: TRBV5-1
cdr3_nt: TGCGCCAGCAGTAGCGACAGCTCTGGAAACACCATATATTTT
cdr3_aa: CASSSDSSGNTIYF

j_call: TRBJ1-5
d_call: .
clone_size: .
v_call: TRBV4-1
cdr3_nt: TGCGCCAGCAGCTACCAACCGGGACATAGCAATCAGCCCCAGCATTTT
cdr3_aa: CASSYQPGHSNQPQHF

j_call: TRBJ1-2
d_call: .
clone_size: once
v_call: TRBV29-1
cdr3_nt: TGCAGCGTTGAATCAGGGGTGGGCGGCTACACCTTC
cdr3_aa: CSVESGVGGYTF

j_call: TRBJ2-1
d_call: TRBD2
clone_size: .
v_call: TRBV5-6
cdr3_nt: TGTGCCAGCAGCTTGGGCGGGAGGGCCGGTTTTTATGAGCAGTTCTTC
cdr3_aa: CASSLGGRAGFYEQFF

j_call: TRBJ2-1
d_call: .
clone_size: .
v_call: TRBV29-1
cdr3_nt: TGCAGCCCAGTTGCGGCCGGGAACCTTGAGCAGTTCTTC
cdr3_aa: CSPVAAGNLEQFF

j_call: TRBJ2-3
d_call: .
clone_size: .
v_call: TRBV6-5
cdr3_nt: TGTGCCAGCAGCTCTGCCCACTCAACAGATACGCAGTATTTT
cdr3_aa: CASSSAHSTDTQYF

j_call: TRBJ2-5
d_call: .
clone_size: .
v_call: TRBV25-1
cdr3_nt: TGTGCCAGCGCCCGGACGGGGTGGTACCAAGAGACCCAGTACTTC
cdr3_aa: CASARTGWYQETQYF

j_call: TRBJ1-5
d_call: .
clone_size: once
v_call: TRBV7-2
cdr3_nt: TGTGCCAGCAGCTTAGGGGACGGACCGTTGCCCCAGCATTTT
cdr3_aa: CASSLGDGPLPQHF

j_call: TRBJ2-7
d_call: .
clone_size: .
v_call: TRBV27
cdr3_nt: TGTGCCAGCAGTCCACCGACCGGGAGCGGGCCCTACGAGCAGTACTTC
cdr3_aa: CASSPPTGSGPYEQYF

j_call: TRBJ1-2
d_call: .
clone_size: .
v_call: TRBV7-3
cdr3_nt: TGTGCCAGCAGCTTGGGAGGTTCGGACCGCCGGGCCTGGGGCGGCTACACCTTC
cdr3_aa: CASSLGGSDRRAWGGYTF

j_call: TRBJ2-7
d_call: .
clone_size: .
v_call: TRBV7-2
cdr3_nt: TGTGCCAGCAGCTTAGCGAGCAGGGGATCCTACGAGCAGTACTTC
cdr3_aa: CASSLASRGSYEQYF

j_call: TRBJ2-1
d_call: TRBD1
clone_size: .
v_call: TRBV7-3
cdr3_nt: TGTGCCAGCAGTCCAAACAGGGGACATGAGCAGTTCTTC
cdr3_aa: CASSPNRGHEQFF

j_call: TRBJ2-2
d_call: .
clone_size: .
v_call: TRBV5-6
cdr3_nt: TGTGCCAGCAGCCCGGGCGGCAGGACCCACACCGGGGAGCTGTTTTTT
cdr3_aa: CASSPGGRTHTGELFF

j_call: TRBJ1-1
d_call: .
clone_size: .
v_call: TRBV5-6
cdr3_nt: TGTGCCAGCACCCTGTCGCGGAACACTGAAGCTTTCTTT
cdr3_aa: CASTLSRNTEAFF

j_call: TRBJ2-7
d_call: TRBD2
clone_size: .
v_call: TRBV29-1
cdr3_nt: TGCAGCGCCCGCCCGGGGTCGGGCGGGAGCCACGAGCAGTACTTC
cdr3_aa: CSARPGSGGSHEQYF

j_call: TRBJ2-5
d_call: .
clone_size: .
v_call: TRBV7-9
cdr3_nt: TGTGCCAGCAGCTTGGCGAGAAGAGAAGAGACCCAGTACTTC
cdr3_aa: CASSLARREETQYF

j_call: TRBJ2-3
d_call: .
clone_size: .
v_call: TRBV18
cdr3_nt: TGTGCCAGCTCACCACCGACAGTAAGGGATACGCAGTATTTT
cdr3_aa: CASSPPTVRDTQYF

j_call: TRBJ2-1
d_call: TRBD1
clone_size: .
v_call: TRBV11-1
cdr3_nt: TGTGCCAGCAGCCGGGACAGGGTGGGCGATGAGCAGTTCTTC
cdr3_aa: CASSRDRVGDEQFF

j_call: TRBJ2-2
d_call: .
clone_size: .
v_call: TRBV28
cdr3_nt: TGTGCCAGCAGTTTAAGCACACGGAGGGTCTCTATTGGCGGGGAGCTGTTTTTT
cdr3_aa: CASSLSTRRVSIGGELFF

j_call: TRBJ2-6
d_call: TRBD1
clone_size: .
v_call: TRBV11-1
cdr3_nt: TGTGCCAGCAGCCCGGGACAGGGTTCCTCTGGGGCCAACGTCCTGACTTTC
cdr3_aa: CASSPGQGSSGANVLTF

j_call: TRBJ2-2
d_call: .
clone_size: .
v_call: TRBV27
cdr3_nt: TGTGCCAGCAGGAGAAACACCGGGGAGCTGTTTTTT
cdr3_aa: CASRRNTGELFF

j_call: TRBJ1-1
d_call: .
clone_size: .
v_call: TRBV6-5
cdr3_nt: TGTGCCAGCAGTTCCCCGGCGATGAACACTGAAGCTTTCTTT
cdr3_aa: CASSSPAMNTEAFF

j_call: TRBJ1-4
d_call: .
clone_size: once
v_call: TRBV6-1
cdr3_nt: TGTGCCAGCCTTGAAGGCGGCGATAATGAAAAACTGTTTTTT
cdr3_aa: CASLEGGDNEKLFF

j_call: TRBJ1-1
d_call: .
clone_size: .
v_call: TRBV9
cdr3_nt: TGTGCCAGCGGGCAGGCCCCCCCTCCCGGCACTGAAGCTTTCTTT
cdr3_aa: CASGQAPPPGTEAFF

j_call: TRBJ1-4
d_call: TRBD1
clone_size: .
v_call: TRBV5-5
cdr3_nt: TGTGCCAGCAGCTTGACGGGACAGTTTAAACTGTTTTTT
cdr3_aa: CASSLTGQFKLFF

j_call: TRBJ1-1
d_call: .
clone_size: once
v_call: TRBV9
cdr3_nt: TGTGCCAGCAGCCCCCGGGACGTATACACTGAAGCTTTCTTT
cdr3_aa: CASSPRDVYTEAFF

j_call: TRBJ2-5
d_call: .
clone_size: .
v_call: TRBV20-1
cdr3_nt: TGCAGTGCTATAATCGCGGAGACCCAGTACTTC
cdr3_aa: CSAIIAETQYF

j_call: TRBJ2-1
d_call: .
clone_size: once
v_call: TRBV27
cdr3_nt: TGTGCCAGCAGTTTTTCGTCGCCCGCTAGAAACTGGGCTAGCGCCCCTACCCATGAGCAGTTCTTC
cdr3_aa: CASSFSSPARNWASAPTHEQFF

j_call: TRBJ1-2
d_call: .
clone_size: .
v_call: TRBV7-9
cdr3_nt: TGTGCCAGCGGGGTATTTGGCTACACCTTC
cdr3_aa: CASGVFGYTF

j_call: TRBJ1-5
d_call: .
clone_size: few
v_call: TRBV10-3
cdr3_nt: TGTGCCATCAGTGAGTCGGCCGTGAGCAATCAGCCCCAGCATTTT
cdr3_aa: CAISESAVSNQPQHF

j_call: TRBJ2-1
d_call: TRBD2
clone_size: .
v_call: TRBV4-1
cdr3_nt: TGCGCCAGCAGCCAACCCCAACTAGCGGGGGGGCAGTTCTTC
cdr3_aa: CASSQPQLAGGQFF

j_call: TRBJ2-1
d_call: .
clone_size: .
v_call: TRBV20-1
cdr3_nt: TGCAGTGTTCCAAACAATGAGCAGTTCTTC
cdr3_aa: CSVPNNEQFF

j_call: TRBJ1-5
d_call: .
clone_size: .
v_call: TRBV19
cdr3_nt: TGTGCCAGTAGTATGGTTGGGGTAGTTATCAATCAGCCCCAGCATTTT
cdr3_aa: CASSMVGVVINQPQHF

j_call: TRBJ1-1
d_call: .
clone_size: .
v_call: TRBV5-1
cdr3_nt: TGCGCCAGCAGCTACCAAGGAACGAACACTGAAGCTTTCTTT
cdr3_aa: CASSYQGTNTEAFF